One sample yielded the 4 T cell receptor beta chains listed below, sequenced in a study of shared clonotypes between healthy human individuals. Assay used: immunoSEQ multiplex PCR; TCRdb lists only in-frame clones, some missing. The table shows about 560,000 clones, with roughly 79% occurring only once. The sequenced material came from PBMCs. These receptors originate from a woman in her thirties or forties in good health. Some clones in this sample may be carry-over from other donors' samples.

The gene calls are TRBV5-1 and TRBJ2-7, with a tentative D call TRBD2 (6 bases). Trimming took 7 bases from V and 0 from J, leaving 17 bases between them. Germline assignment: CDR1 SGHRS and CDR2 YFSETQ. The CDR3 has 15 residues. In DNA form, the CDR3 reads TGCGCCAGCTCGGGAGCCAGGGAAGTCTCCTACGAGCAGTACTTC. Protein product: CASSGAREVSYEQYF.

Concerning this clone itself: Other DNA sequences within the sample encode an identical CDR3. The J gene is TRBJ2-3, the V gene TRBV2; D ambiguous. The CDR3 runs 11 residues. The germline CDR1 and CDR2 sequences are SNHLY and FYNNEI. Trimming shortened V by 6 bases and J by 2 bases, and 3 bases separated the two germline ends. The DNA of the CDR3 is TGTGCCAGCAGCTACACAGATACGCAGTATTTT. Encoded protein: CASSYTDTQYF.

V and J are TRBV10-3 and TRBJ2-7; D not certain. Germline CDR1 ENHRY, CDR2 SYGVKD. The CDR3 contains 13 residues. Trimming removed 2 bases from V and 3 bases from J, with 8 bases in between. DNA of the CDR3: TGTGCCATCAGTGAGGGGATTAACTACGAGCAGTACTTC. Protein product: CAISEGINYEQYF.

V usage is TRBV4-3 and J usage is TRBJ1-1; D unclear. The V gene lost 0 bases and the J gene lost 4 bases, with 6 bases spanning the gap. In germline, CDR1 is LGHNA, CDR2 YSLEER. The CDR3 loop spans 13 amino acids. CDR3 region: CASSQDLSTEAFF. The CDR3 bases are TGCGCCAGCAGCCAAGATCTATCCACTGAAGCTTTCTTT.